The 5 T cell receptor beta chains below all came from one sample that was sequenced in a study of cytomegalovirus exposure and HLA in healthy donors. Generated by immunoSEQ multiplex PCR, the TCRdb table keeps only in-frame clones and is missing some. The table lists 130,000 or so clones, more than 75% of them singletons, with about 2% in the top ten. Sequencing was carried out using PBMCs. The receptors were sampled from a woman in her thirties in good health and CMV-seronegative.

The chain joins TRBV5-1 to TRBJ2-3; 11 bases align to TRBD2. CDR3 length equals 17 residues. Losses at the gene ends were 0 bases for V and 6 bases for J; bases not matched to a gene: 9. Looked up from germline, CDR1 is SGHRS and CDR2 is YFSETQ. The chain's CDR3 is CASSLARLAGLLDTQYF. In nucleotides, the CDR3 is TGCGCCAGCAGCTTGGCCCGACTAGCGGGGCTACTCGATACGCAGTATTTT. Full variable domain (rest looked up from reference TRBV5-1 and TRBJ2-3): KAGVTQTPRYLIKTRGQQVTLSCSPISGHRSVSWYQQTPGQGLQFLFEYFSETQRNKGNFPGRFSGRQFSNSRSEMNVSTLELGDSALYLCASSLARLAGLLDTQYFGPGTRLTVL.

This chain joins TRBV5-1 and TRBJ2-6; 7 bases line up with TRBD1. Trimming took 1 base from V and 0 from J; bases not matched to a gene: 1. The CDR3 is made up of 16 amino acids. Germline V lookup: CDR1 SGHRS, CDR2 YFSETQ. The CDR3 DNA reads as TGCGCCAGCAGCTTGACAGGGGCCTCTGGGGCCAACGTCCTGACTTTC. Amino acids: CASSLTGASGANVLTF.

This clone was observed a few times. This chain joins TRBV27 and TRBJ1-2; 7 bases agree with TRBD1. The CDR3 length is 14 residues. Germline V CDR1 and CDR2: MNHEY, SMNVEV (reference sequence). Unmatched junction bases numbered 7, after V lost 5 bases and J lost 4 bases. CDR3 residues: CASSPGGWVYGYTF. In nucleotides, the CDR3 is TGTGCCAGCAGTCCAGGGGGGTGGGTCTATGGCTACACCTTC.

The chain recombines TRBV9 with TRBJ2-3; D unclear. The ends were cut back, 0 bases at V and 5 bases at J, with 16 bases in the middle. CDR1 SGDLS and CDR2 YYNGEE come from the germline V gene. This CDR3 comprises 16 residues. The CDR3 reads CASSVGVLAAQDTQYF. CDR3 DNA: TGTGCCAGCAGCGTAGGGGTCCTGGCGGCCCAAGATACGCAGTATTTT.

This chain links TRBV2 with TRBJ2-1; the match to TRBD2 covers 11 bases. V lost 8 bases to trimming and J lost 6 bases; unmatched junction nucleotides: 9. CDR1 is SNHLY, CDR2 FYNNEI, per germline. The CDR3 is made up of 15 amino acids. Written as DNA, the CDR3 is TGTGCCAGCGGGGAGGGACTAGCGGTGGGCAATGAGCAGTTCTTC. This translates into CASGEGLAVGNEQFF.